This TCR beta chain was identified during a study of T cells after yellow fever vaccination. In its sample, this clonotype was seen many times. TCRdb itself ran the 5' RACE reads through MiXCR, one entry per CDR3 protein. The data hold 200,000 to 300,000 distinct CDR3 sequences, with about 3.9% observed a single time. This TCR came from a young man who received the YFV17D yellow fever vaccine. The sample consisted of PBMCs, taken 15 days after the yellow fever booster vaccination.

CDR3 nucleotides: TGTGCCAGCAGCTCCCCGGCAGGAGATTCACCCCTCCACTTT. Translated: CASSSPAGDSPLHF. This chain links TRBV4-2 with TRBJ1-6; D not certain. V was cut by 5 bases and J by 8 bases, with 13 bases left in between. CDR1 is LGHNA and CDR2 is YNFKEQ in the germline V gene. CDR3 length: 14 residues.